One and the same sample provided the 8 T cell receptor beta chains below, sequenced in a study of PD-1 blockade in classical Hodgkin lymphoma. This sample's time point: newly diagnosed, previously untreated cHL patient sample. Thawed PBMCs yielded CD4+ T cells through magnetic negative selection. Produced via immunoSEQ multiplex PCR; TCRdb's table is partial and in-frame only. The data show under 20,000 clones, 92% seen once. The sequenced material came from CD4+ T cells from blood. The receptors shown here come from a human donor with classical Hodgkin lymphoma.

This clone was picked up one time. This rearrangement joins TRBV18 to TRBJ2-7; D uncertain. Trimming removed 4 bases from V and 2 bases from J, with 15 bases in between. Germline V gene data show CDR1 as KGHSH and CDR2 as LQKENI. The CDR3 contains 15 residues. The CDR3 loop is CASSRLRTVAYEQYF. CDR3 nucleotide sequence: TGTGCCAGCTCACGTCTAAGGACGGTAGCCTACGAGCAGTACTTC. The whole variable domain, remainder taken from reference TRBV18 and TRBJ2-7, is NAGVMQNPRHLVRRRGQEARLRCSPMKGHSHVYWYRQLPEEGLKFMVYLQKENIIDESGMPKERFSAEFPKEGPSILRIQQVVRGDSAAYFCASSRLRTVAYEQYFGPGTRLTVT.

The CDR3 here is CASSRPGRAREQYF. DNA for the CDR3: TGTGCCAGTAGTAGGCCAGGGAGGGCCCGCGAGCAGTACTTC. This chain uses TRBV19 with TRBJ2-7; 7 positions agree with TRBD2. The CDR3 contains 14 residues. CDR1 and CDR2 from the germline V gene are LNHDA and SQIVND (reference sequence). After removal of 4 bases from V and 6 bases from J, the junction contained 9 bases not matched to a gene.

V and J are TRBV19 and TRBJ2-2; the D gene is possibly TRBD2 (5 bases). The CDR3 sequence is 14 residues long. Deletions cut 8 bases from V and 5 bases from J, with 15 bases between. CDR1 and CDR2 (germline): LNHDA, SQIVND (reference sequence). The CDR3 DNA follows: TGTGCCAGTGCACCCCTTGGCGGGACCGGGGAGCTGTTTTTT. Its translation: CASAPLGGTGELFF.

The gene calls are TRBV7-8 and TRBJ2-7; 7 bases are a match to TRBD2. The V gene end was trimmed by 4 bases and the J gene end by 6 bases; junction bases not matched to a gene: 6. The germline V gene encodes CDR1 SGHVS and CDR2 FQNEAQ. This CDR3 has 13 residues. The DNA of the CDR3 is TGTGCCAGCAGCTACGGTACGGGAGGCGAGCAGTACTTC. This gives the protein CASSYGTGGEQYF.

This chain links TRBV28 with TRBJ2-5; TRBD2 is a possible D gene (6 bases). The germline gives CDR1 MDHEN, CDR2 SYDVKM. Between the trimmed V and J ends, which lost 7 bases and 1 base, there was a span of 10 bases. This CDR3 has 13 amino acids. This chain's CDR3 is CASTNSGQETQYF. CDR3 nucleotides: TGTGCCAGCACCAATAGCGGCCAAGAGACCCAGTACTTC.

This rearrangement joins TRBV28 to TRBJ1-2; weak D call: TRBD1 (6 bases). The germline gives CDR1 MDHEN, CDR2 SYDVKM. The CDR3 runs to 12 residues. The CDR3 region has the DNA TGTGCGTACAGGGATATTGCCTATGGCTACACCTTC. Translated, it gives CAYRDIAYGYTF.

This chain links TRBV28 with TRBJ1-5; D is unclear. The length of the CDR3 is 13 residues. V was shortened by 3 bases and J by 11 bases, with 14 bases between the two germline ends. CDR1 and CDR2 from the germline V gene are MDHEN and SYDVKM. The CDR3 is CASSFGVFPAQHF. DNA of the CDR3: TGTGCCAGCAGTTTTGGGGTTTTTCCGGCCCAGCATTTT.

The rearrangement uses TRBV19 and TRBJ1-1; tentative D call: TRBD1 (5 bases). Germline values: CDR1 LNHDA, CDR2 SQIVND (reference sequence). The ends were cut back, 7 bases at V and 1 base at J, with 13 bases in the middle. CDR3 size: 14 residues. The CDR3 nucleotides are TGTGCCAGTACCCTGGGGCAGGGGAACACTGAAGCTTTCTTT. It specifies CASTLGQGNTEAFF.